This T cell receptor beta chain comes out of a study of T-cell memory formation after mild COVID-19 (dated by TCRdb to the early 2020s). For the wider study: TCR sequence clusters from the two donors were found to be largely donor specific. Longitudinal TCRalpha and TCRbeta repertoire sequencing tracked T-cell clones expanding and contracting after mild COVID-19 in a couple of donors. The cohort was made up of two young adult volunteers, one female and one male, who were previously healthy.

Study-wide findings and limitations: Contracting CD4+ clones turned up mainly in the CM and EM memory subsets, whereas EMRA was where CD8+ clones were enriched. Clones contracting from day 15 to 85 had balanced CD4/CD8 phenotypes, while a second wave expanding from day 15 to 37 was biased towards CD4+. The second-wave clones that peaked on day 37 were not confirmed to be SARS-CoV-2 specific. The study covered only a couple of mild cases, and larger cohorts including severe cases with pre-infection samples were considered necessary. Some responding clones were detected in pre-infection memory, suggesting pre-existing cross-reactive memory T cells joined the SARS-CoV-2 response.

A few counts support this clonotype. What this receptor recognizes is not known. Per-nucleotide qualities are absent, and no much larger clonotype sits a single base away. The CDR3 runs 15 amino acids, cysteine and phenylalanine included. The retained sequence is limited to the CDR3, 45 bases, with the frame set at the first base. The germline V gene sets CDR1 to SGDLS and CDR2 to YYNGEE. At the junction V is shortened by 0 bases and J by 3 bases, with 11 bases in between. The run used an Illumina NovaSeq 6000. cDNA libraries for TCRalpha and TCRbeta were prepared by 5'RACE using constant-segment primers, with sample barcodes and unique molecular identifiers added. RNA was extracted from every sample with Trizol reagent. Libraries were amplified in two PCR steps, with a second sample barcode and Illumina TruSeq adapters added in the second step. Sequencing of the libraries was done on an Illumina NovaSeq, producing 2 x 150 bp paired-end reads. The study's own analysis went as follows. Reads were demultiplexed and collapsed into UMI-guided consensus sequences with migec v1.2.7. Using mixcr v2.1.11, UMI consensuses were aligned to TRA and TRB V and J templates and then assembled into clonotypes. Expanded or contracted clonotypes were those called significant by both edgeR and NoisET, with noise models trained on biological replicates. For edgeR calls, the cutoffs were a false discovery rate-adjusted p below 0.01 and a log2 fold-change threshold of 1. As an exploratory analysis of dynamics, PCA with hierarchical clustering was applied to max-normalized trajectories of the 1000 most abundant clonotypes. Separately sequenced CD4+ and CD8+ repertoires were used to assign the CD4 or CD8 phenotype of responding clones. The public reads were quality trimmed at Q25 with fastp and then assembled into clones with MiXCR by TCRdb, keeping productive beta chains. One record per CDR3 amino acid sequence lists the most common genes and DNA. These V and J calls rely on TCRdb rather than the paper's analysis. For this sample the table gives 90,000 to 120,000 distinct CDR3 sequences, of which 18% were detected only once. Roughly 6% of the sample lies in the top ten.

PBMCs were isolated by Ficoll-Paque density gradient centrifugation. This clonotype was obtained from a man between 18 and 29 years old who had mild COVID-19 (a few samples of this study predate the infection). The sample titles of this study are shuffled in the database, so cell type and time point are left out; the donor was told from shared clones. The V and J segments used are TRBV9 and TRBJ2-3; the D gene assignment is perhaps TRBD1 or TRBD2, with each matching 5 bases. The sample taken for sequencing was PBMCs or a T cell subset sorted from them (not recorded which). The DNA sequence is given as TGTGCCAGCAGCGTAGATGTGGGGGTTACAGATACGCAGTATTTT. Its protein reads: CASSVDVGVTDTQYF.